One sample yielded the 21 T cell receptor beta chains listed below, sequenced in a study of CD8+ T cells in alopecia areata. Sample treatment: oral pan-JAK inhibitor, 5-10 mg twice daily. cDNA prepared by RNA extraction and subsequent reverse transcription served as the template for sequencing. Method: immunoSEQ multiplex PCR; TCRdb's copy keeps in-frame clones and lacks some. The sample lists around 200,000 clones, 64% occurring once. The specimen comprised CD4+ T cells sorted from blood, sampled at week 4, from a patient treated with tofacitinib. The receptors were gathered from a human donor with alopecia areata.

The chain links TRBV2 to TRBJ1-1; D gene uncertain. V gave up 4 bases and J gave up 4 bases, with 10 bases separating them. This CDR3 comprises 13 residues. Germline assignment: CDR1 SNHLY and CDR2 FYNNEI. This CDR3 reads CASSGESATEAFF. The DNA for the CDR3 is TGTGCCAGCAGTGGGGAATCGGCCACTGAAGCTTTCTTT.

This chain links TRBV6-1 with TRBJ2-7, with TRBD2 matching over 8 bases. The CDR3 has 14 residues. Germline trimming cut 5 bases from V and 0 bases from J; bases unmatched to any gene: 3. From germline, CDR1 is MNHNS and CDR2 SASEGT. CDR3: CASSTLAGSYEQYF. Here the CDR3 DNA reads TGTGCCAGCAGTACCCTAGCGGGCTCCTACGAGCAGTACTTC.

A few counts support this clone. J is TRBJ1-1 and V is TRBV2; perhaps TRBD1 as D (6 bases). This CDR3 is 15 amino acids long. Trimming stripped 8 bases from V and 0 bases from J, with 16 bases between. Germline V gene data show CDR1 as SNHLY and CDR2 as FYNNEI. The CDR3 sequence is CASSLNTGMNTEAFF. The DNA of the CDR3 is TGTGCCAGCTCTCTGAACACAGGGATGAACACTGAAGCTTTCTTT.

In regard to this clone: Other DNA sequences from this sample encode an identical CDR3 as well. This sequence joins TRBV25-1 and TRBJ1-2; D gene unclear. Per the germline V gene, CDR1 is MGHDK and CDR2 is SYGVNS. The germline V and J ends were trimmed by 7 bases and 3 bases, with 6 bases remaining between them. This CDR3 has 11 amino acids. CDR3 protein: CASNSDYGYTF. DNA of the CDR3: TGTGCCAGCAATTCGGACTATGGCTACACCTTC.

This clone was picked up a small number of times. The V and J genes are TRBV2 and TRBJ1-1; 7 bases agree with TRBD1. Germline V lookup: CDR1 SNHLY, CDR2 FYNNEI. V trimming: 10 bases; J trimming: 7 bases; junction bases outside the gene matches: 6. The CDR3 has 11 amino acids. The CDR3, as DNA: TGTGCCACCGGACAGGCCCATGAAGCTTTCTTT. Amino acids: CATGQAHEAFF.

The genes are TRBV9 and TRBJ2-5; D is perhaps TRBD1 (5 bases). V dropped 0 bases and J dropped 4 bases, with 10 bases sitting between them. This CDR3 has 14 amino acids. Per the germline V gene, CDR1 is SGDLS and CDR2 is YYNGEE. The CDR3 protein is CASSVAMGRETQYF. In DNA, the CDR3 is TGTGCCAGCAGCGTAGCTATGGGGCGAGAGACCCAGTACTTC. The full variable domain, with the rest looked up from reference TRBV9 and TRBJ2-5, is DSGVTQTPKHLITATGQRVTLRCSPRSGDLSVYWYQQSLDQGLQFLIQYYNGEERAKGNILERFSAQQFPDLHSELNLSSLELGDSALYFCASSVAMGRETQYFGPGTRLLVL.

This chain connects TRBV1 to TRBJ2-7; the table's D call TRBD1 went unverified against the DNA. TRBV1 is a pseudogene locus. The CDR3 consists of 18 residues. The CDR3, as DNA: TGCACCAGCAGCCACGGGGAAGAGGCGGACACAGGGTCCTACGAGCAGTACTTC. The encoded protein is CTSSHGEEADTGSYEQYF.

Of note for this clone: Different DNA sequences within this sample yield the same CDR3. CDR3 in DNA: TGTGCCTGGAGTGGGGCGGGTACTGAAGCTTTCTTT. Translation: CAWSGAGTEAFF. The chain employs TRBV30 and TRBJ1-1, with D unresolved. The CDR3 length is 12 residues. The ends were cut back, 1 base at V and 5 bases at J, with 8 bases in the middle. In germline, CDR1 is GTSNPN, CDR2 SVGIG (reference sequence).

The CDR3 loop is CSYRDSSSGANVLTF. As DNA, the CDR3 is TGCAGCTACCGGGACAGCTCTTCTGGGGCCAACGTCCTGACTTTC. V is TRBV29-1 and J is TRBJ2-6, with TRBD1 matching 7 bases. V lost 8 bases and J lost 1; bases outside the gene matches: 8. CDR1 and CDR2 from the germline V gene are SQVTM and ANQGSEA. The CDR3 runs 15 residues.

The chain is built from TRBV7-9 and TRBJ2-3; the D gene is possibly TRBD1 (6 bases). This CDR3 is built from 14 residues. The ends were cut back, 7 bases at V and 3 bases at J, with 14 bases in the middle. CDR1 and CDR2 from the germline V gene are SEHNR and FQNEAQ (reference sequence). This CDR3 is CASKQGLGTDTQYF. CDR3 bases: TGTGCCAGCAAACAGGGATTAGGAACAGATACGCAGTATTTT.

This clone was observed a few times. This chain connects TRBV5-1 to TRBJ1-2, with D perhaps matching TRBD1 (5 bases). Germline values: CDR1 SGHRS, CDR2 YFSETQ. Trimming took off 0 bases at V and 3 bases at J, with 12 bases between the two ends. This CDR3 contains 15 residues. The CDR3 sequence is CASSLAQGNYYGYTF. The CDR3, as DNA: TGCGCCAGCAGCTTGGCCCAGGGTAACTACTATGGCTACACCTTC.

The chain carries TRBV10-3 and TRBJ2-5; no firm D call. The V gene's germline CDR1 is ENHRY and CDR2 SYGVKD. The CDR3 loop spans 15 amino acids. V lost 4 bases and J lost 2, with 14 bases in between. The CDR3 here is CAISGERATQETQYF. DNA of the CDR3: TGTGCCATCAGTGGAGAAAGGGCAACGCAAGAGACCCAGTACTTC.

CDR3 DNA sequence: TGTGCCAGCAGTTTATACAGGGATACTGGGGAGCTGTTTTTT. Protein product: CASSLYRDTGELFF. V gene TRBV27 combines with J gene TRBJ2-2, with D possibly matching TRBD1 (6 bases). Germline V lookup: CDR1 MNHEY, CDR2 SMNVEV (reference sequence). V was cut by 1 base and J by 8 bases, with 11 bases left in between. This CDR3 is 14 amino acids long.

This rearrangement joins TRBV6-5 to TRBJ1-1; D is unresolved. CDR1 MNHEY and CDR2 SVGAGI come from the germline V gene. This CDR3 is 13 amino acids long. Trimming removed 2 bases from V and 1 base from J, with 5 bases in between. CDR3 sequence reads: CASSYAGNTEAFF. The DNA for the CDR3 is TGTGCCAGCAGTTACGCAGGGAACACTGAAGCTTTCTTT.

This sequence joins TRBV9 and TRBJ2-7; 9 bases align to TRBD1. The V and J ends lost 3 bases and 7 bases, in that order; junction bases with no gene match: 8. The CDR3 loop spans 14 amino acids. From germline, CDR1 is SGDLS and CDR2 YYNGEE. The CDR3 region has the DNA TGTGCCAGCAGCGCCGCTTCCGGGACAGGGGAGCAGTACTTC. Amino acids: CASSAASGTGEQYF.

V gene TRBV9 combines with J gene TRBJ2-5; 8 nucleotides match TRBD1. The V gene's germline CDR1 is SGDLS and CDR2 YYNGEE. V was clipped by 0 bases and J by 2 bases; unmatched bases: 3. The CDR3 covers 15 residues. The CDR3 nucleotides read TGTGCCAGCAGCGTAGGACAGGGGTGGCAAGAGACCCAGTACTTC. It encodes CASSVGQGWQETQYF.

J is TRBJ2-2 and V is TRBV9; D ambiguous. This CDR3 has 13 residues. Trimming pared 0 bases from V and 4 bases from J, leaving 4 bases between. The germline V gene has CDR1 SGDLS and CDR2 YYNGEE. CDR3 DNA sequence: TGTGCCAGCAGCGTAGGTGGCACCGGGGAGCTGTTTTTT. Amino acids: CASSVGGTGELFF.

V and J are TRBV15 and TRBJ2-4, with no clear D. The length of the CDR3 is 13 residues. V dropped 1 base and J dropped 5 bases, with 6 bases sitting between them. Germline loops: CDR1 LNHNV, CDR2 YYDKDF (reference sequence). The CDR3: CATSRGAENIQYF. The CDR3 DNA reads TGTGCCACCAGCAGAGGGGCAGAAAACATTCAGTACTTC.

This clone was counted a few times. The chain joins TRBV5-1 to TRBJ1-5, with D maybe TRBD1 (5 bases). Deletions cut 5 bases from V and 1 base from J, with 13 bases between. This CDR3 is built from 15 residues. Germline V gene lookup returns CDR1 SGHRS and CDR2 YFSETQ. The CDR3 nucleotides read TGCGCCAGCAGTCAAGAAGGGGAGAGCAATCAGCCCCAGCATTTT. Its translation: CASSQEGESNQPQHF.

The V and J genes are TRBV7-2 and TRBJ2-3; 7 bases line up with TRBD2. The V gene end was trimmed by 0 bases and the J gene end by 6 bases; junction bases not matched to a gene: 6. The CDR3 is 15 amino acids. The germline V gene encodes CDR1 SGHTA and CDR2 FQGNSA. CDR3 nucleotides: TGTGCCAGCAGCTTAGCGGCGGGGGTAGCTGATACGCAGTATTTT. This gives the protein CASSLAAGVADTQYF.

A remark on this clone: The same CDR3 arises from other DNA sequences in this sample as well. The chain couples TRBV6-6 to TRBJ1-4; TRBD1 agrees at 10 bases. CDR3 size: 15 residues. Germline assignment: CDR1 MNHNY and CDR2 SVGAGI (reference sequence). Germline trimming cut 0 bases from V and 5 bases from J; bases unmatched to any gene: 0. CDR3 amino acids: CASSYSTGGNEKLFF. The CDR3, as DNA: TGTGCCAGCAGTTACTCGACAGGGGGCAATGAAAAACTGTTTTTT.